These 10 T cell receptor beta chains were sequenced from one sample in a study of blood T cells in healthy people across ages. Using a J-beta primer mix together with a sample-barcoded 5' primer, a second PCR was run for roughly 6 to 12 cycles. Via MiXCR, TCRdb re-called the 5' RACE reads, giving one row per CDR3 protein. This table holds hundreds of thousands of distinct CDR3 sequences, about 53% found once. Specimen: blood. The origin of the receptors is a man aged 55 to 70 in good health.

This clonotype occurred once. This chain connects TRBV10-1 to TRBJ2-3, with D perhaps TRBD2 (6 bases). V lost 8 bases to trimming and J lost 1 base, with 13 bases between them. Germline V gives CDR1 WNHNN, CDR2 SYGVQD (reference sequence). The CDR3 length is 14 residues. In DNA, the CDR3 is TGCGCCAGCGGGGGGAAGCGGGGCACAGATACGCAGTATTTT. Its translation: CASGGKRGTDTQYF.

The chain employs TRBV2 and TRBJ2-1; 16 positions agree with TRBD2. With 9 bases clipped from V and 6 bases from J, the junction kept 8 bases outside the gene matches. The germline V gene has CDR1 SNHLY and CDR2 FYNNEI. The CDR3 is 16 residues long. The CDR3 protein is CASREGTSGGANEQFF. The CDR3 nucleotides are TGTGCCAGTCGGGAGGGGACTAGCGGGGGGGCCAATGAGCAGTTCTTC. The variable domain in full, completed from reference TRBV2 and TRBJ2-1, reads EPEVTQTPSHQVTQMGQEVILRCVPISNHLYFYWYRQILGQKVEFLVSFYNNEISEKSEIFDDQFSVERPDGSNFTLKIRSTKLEDSAMYFCASREGTSGGANEQFFGPGTRLTVL.

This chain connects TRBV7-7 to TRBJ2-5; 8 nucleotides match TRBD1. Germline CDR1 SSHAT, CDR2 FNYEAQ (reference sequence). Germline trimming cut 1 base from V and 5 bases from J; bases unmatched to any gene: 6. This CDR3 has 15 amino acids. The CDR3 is CASSLGGQARETQYF. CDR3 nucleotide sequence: TGTGCCAGCAGCTTAGGGGGACAGGCTCGGGAGACCCAGTACTTC.

CDR3 nucleotide sequence: TGTGCCAGCAGCCAAGATCGAGGCTATGCAGATACGCAGTATTTT. This translates into CASSQDRGYADTQYF. The chain uses TRBV14 and TRBJ2-3; D is undetermined. In germline, CDR1 is SGHDN, CDR2 FVKESK. The V end was cut by 0 bases, the J end by 4 bases, with 11 bases between. CDR3 length: 15 amino acids.

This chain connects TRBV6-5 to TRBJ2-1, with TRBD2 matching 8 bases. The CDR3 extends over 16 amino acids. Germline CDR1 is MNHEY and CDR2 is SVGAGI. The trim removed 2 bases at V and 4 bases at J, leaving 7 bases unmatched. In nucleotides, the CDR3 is TGTGCCAGCAGTTACGGCCGGGGGGGCCCTTACAATGAGCAGTTCTTC. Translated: CASSYGRGGPYNEQFF.

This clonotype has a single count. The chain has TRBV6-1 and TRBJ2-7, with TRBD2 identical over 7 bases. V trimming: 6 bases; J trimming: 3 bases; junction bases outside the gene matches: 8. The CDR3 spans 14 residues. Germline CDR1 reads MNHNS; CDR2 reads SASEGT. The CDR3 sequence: CASRTGEGSYEQYF. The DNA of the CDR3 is TGTGCCAGCAGGACGGGGGAGGGTAGCTACGAGCAGTACTTC.

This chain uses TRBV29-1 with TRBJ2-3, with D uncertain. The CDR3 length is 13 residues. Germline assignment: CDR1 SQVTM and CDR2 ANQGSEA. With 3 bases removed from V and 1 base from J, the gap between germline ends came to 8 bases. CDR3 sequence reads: CSVDLEGTDTQYF. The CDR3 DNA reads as TGCAGCGTTGATCTGGAAGGCACAGATACGCAGTATTTT.

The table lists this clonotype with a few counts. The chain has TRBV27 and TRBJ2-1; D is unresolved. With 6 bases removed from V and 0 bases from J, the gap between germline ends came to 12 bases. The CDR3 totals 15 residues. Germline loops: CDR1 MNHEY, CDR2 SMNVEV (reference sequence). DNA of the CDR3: TGTGCCAGCAGCGGAGCGCTCAGCTCCTACAATGAGCAGTTCTTC. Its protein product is CASSGALSSYNEQFF.

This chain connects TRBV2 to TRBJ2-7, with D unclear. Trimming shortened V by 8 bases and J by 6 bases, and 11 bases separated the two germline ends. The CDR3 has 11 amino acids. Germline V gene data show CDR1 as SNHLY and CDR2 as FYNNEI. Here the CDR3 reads CASGVPLEQYF. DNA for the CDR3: TGTGCCAGCGGGGTTCCTCTCGAGCAGTACTTC.

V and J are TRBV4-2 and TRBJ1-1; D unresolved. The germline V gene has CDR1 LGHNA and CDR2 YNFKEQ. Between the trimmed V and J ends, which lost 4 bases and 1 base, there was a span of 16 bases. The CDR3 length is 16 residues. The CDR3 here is CASSPWLAVSNTEAFF. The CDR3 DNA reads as TGTGCCAGCAGCCCTTGGCTTGCCGTCTCGAACACTGAAGCTTTCTTT.